The T cell receptor beta chain under discussion was sequenced for a study of technical replicates of blood from several donors. This clone was observed a single time. Method: immunoSEQ multiplex PCR; TCRdb's copy keeps in-frame clones and lacks some. The sample includes tens of thousands of clones, 97% of them seen just once. This receptor was identified in a human donor in good health. Sequences were obtained from T cells isolated from PBMCs.

Here the CDR3 reads CASSLTGELFF. CDR3 DNA: TGTGCCAGTAGCCTCACCGGGGAGCTGTTTTTT. The chain couples TRBV19 to TRBJ2-2; D unclear. Trimming took off 6 bases at V and 4 bases at J, with 3 bases between the two ends. The CDR3 covers 11 residues. The V gene's germline CDR1 is LNHDA and CDR2 SQIVND (reference sequence).